These 21 T cell receptor beta chains originate from one sample sequenced in a study of T cell clonotyping in hematopoietic cell transplantation. This table comes from immunoSEQ multiplex PCR, and its TCRdb copy is limited to in-frame clones, with some not included. Among several thousand clones listed, around three quarters were seen once. Material: peripheral blood mononuclear cells, obtained 100 days after allogeneic stem cell transplant. These receptors all come from a male patient aged 60 to 75 who had an allogeneic stem cell transplant, so T cells may come from the graft donor. Some clones in this sample may be carry-over from other donors' samples.

This clone was recorded a few times. The chain recombines TRBV4-1 with TRBJ2-7; D unclear. The CDR3 extends over 15 amino acids. Trimming left V 2 bases short and J 2 bases short, with 13 bases between. The germline gives CDR1 MGHRA, CDR2 YSYEKL. The CDR3 DNA reads TGCGCCAGCAGCCAATACCAGAGCAGGACCTACGAGCAGTACTTC. Amino acid sequence: CASSQYQSRTYEQYF.

V and J are TRBV30 and TRBJ1-2; D is undetermined. Germline CDR1 and CDR2: GTSNPN and SVGIG (reference sequence). The length of the CDR3 is 11 residues. V was pared by 0 bases and J by 7 bases, with 6 bases between. CDR3 nucleotide sequence: TGTGCCTGGAGTGTACTGGGTGGCTACACCTTC. This translates into CAWSVLGGYTF.

This clone was recorded only once. The chain is built from TRBV2 and TRBJ2-3; TRBD2 might be the D (6 bases). With 7 bases removed from V and 2 bases from J, the gap between germline ends came to 13 bases. Germline CDR1 reads SNHLY; CDR2 reads FYNNEI. This CDR3 is 14 amino acids long. CDR3 sequence reads: CASTTGVYTDTQYF. The DNA of the CDR3 is TGTGCCAGCACGACGGGAGTATACACAGATACGCAGTATTTT. The entire variable domain, with the rest obtained from reference TRBV2 and TRBJ2-3, is as follows: EPEVTQTPSHQVTQMGQEVILRCVPISNHLYFYWYRQILGQKVEFLVSFYNNEISEKSEIFDDQFSVERPDGSNFTLKIRSTKLEDSAMYFCASTTGVYTDTQYFGPGTRLTVL.

This clone was observed a single time. The rearrangement joins TRBV5-1 to TRBJ1-1; 10 bases agree with TRBD1. Germline CDR1 reads SGHRS; CDR2 reads YFSETQ. V shed 3 bases, J shed 7 bases, and the junction held 9 bases outside the gene matches. This CDR3 region has 15 residues. Here the CDR3 DNA reads TGCGCCAGCAGCTGGACGGGACAGGGGAGAGGTGAAGCTTTCTTT. Its protein product is CASSWTGQGRGEAFF.

The chain is built from TRBV4-3 and TRBJ2-1; D remains ambiguous. Trimming took off 6 bases at V and 0 bases at J, with 12 bases between the two ends. The CDR3 covers 15 residues. Germline V gene data show CDR1 as LGHNA and CDR2 as YSLEER. In nucleotides, the CDR3 is TGCGCCAGCAGTCGTGACTGGATCTCCTACAATGAGCAGTTCTTC. Its protein is CASSRDWISYNEQFF.

The genes are TRBV4-3 and TRBJ1-2; D unresolved. Germline CDR1 LGHNA, CDR2 YSLEER. With 0 bases removed from V and 2 bases from J, the gap between germline ends came to 10 bases. The CDR3 is made up of 15 amino acids. The CDR3 region has the DNA TGCGCCAGCAGCCAAGAAATGGAACGGAACTATGGCTACACCTTC. Its translation is CASSQEMERNYGYTF.

This chain links TRBV28 with TRBJ2-7; D may be TRBD1 (8 bases). V was trimmed by 10 bases and J by 2 bases, leaving 15 bases between them. Germline V gives CDR1 MDHEN, CDR2 SYDVKM. This CDR3 comprises 13 residues. This CDR3 is CATQTGGAYEQYF. The CDR3 DNA sequence: TGTGCCACCCAAACAGGGGGGGCCTACGAGCAGTACTTC.

CDR3 sequence: CASSGLAAPARKFF. The DNA for the CDR3 is TGCGCCAGCAGTGGGTTAGCAGCCCCCGCCCGAAAGTTCTTC. This chain joins TRBV4-1 and TRBJ2-1; D is uncertain. CDR1 and CDR2 (germline): MGHRA, YSYEKL. V dropped 6 bases and J dropped 14 bases, with 23 bases sitting between them. This CDR3 spans 14 amino acids.

This chain connects TRBV10-3 to TRBJ2-3; TRBD2 matches at 10 bases. The germline CDR1 and CDR2 sequences are ENHRY and SYGVKD. V trimming: 0 bases; J trimming: 1 base; junction bases outside the gene matches: 7. The CDR3 extends over 18 amino acids. The CDR3 region has the DNA TGTGCCATCAGTGAGTCCAGGAGAAGCGGGAGGGGCACAGATACGCAGTATTTT. This translates into CAISESRRSGRGTDTQYF.

This clone was picked up one time. This chain connects TRBV19 to TRBJ1-5, with D unresolved. Germline CDR1 LNHDA, CDR2 SQIVND (reference sequence). The CDR3 is made up of 15 amino acids. The V end was cut by 7 bases, the J end by 7 bases, with 20 bases between. Here the CDR3 reads CASTIYRALGQPQHF. DNA of the CDR3: TGTGCCAGTACGATATATCGGGCCTTAGGACAGCCCCAGCATTTT.

This chain uses TRBV20-1 with TRBJ2-7; D call uncertain. Germline CDR1 and CDR2: DFQATT and SNEGSKA (reference sequence). CDR3 length: 11 residues. V lost 3 bases to trimming and J lost 6 bases, with 9 bases between them. CDR3 protein: CSASWVREQYF. The CDR3 region has the DNA TGCAGTGCTAGCTGGGTACGCGAGCAGTACTTC.

CDR3 nucleotide sequence: TGTGCCAGCAGCCGACGAGACCAAGAGACCCAGTACTTC. Translation gives CASSRRDQETQYF. The chain couples TRBV7-8 to TRBJ2-5; D uncertain. Germline CDR1 and CDR2: SGHVS and FQNEAQ. Trimming shortened V by 5 bases and J by 0 bases, and 7 bases separated the two germline ends. The CDR3 spans 13 residues.

This clone showed up just a few times. The rearrangement uses TRBV10-2 and TRBJ2-7; tentatively, D is TRBD1 or TRBD2 (5 bases each). The CDR3 spans 14 residues. Trimming cost V 3 bases and J 3 bases, with 12 bases left between them. Germline V gene lookup returns CDR1 WSHSY and CDR2 SAAADI. Written as DNA, the CDR3 is TGCGCCAGCAGTGATTCTGGGACGGGCTACGAGCAGTACTTC. This codes for CASSDSGTGYEQYF.

This CDR3 reads CASSPNRPADTQYF. In nucleotides, the CDR3 is TGTGCCAGCTCACCGAACAGGCCTGCAGATACGCAGTATTTT. The chain employs TRBV18 and TRBJ2-3, with D perhaps matching TRBD1 (5 bases). CDR1 and CDR2 from the germline V gene are KGHSH and LQKENI. There are 14 residues in the CDR3. Trimming shortened V by 3 bases and J by 4 bases, and 11 bases separated the two germline ends.

J is TRBJ2-1 and V is TRBV27; D assignment may be TRBD1 or TRBD2 (5 bases each). The germline V gene has CDR1 MNHEY and CDR2 SMNVEV (reference sequence). Trimming took off 3 bases at V and 5 bases at J, with 11 bases between the two ends. The CDR3 consists of 14 residues. The CDR3 nucleotides are TGTGCCAGCAGTTTTAGGGACCAAAACAATGAGCAGTTCTTC. Translation: CASSFRDQNNEQFF.

This chain joins TRBV15 and TRBJ2-7, with D perhaps matching TRBD1 or TRBD2 (5 bases each). The CDR3 covers 16 residues. Trimming shortened V by 5 bases and J by 8 bases, and 25 bases separated the two germline ends. Germline V gives CDR1 LNHNV, CDR2 YYDKDF (reference sequence). CDR3: CATSGPGTLLTGKQYF. As DNA, the CDR3 is TGTGCCACCAGCGGCCCGGGGACGCTTCTAACGGGCAAGCAGTACTTC.

The chain combines TRBV30 with TRBJ2-2; D is ambiguous. The V and J ends lost 2 bases and 5 bases respectively, with 6 bases between them. Germline assignment: CDR1 GTSNPN and CDR2 SVGIG (reference sequence). This CDR3 is built from 12 residues. The CDR3 region is CAWSFTTGELFF. The CDR3 bases are TGTGCCTGGAGTTTCACAACCGGGGAGCTGTTTTTT.

The chain joins TRBV6-5 to TRBJ1-5; the D gene is possibly TRBD1 (5 bases). Germline V CDR1 and CDR2: MNHEY, SVGAGI. This CDR3 has 13 amino acids. With 4 bases removed from V and 2 bases from J, the gap between germline ends came to 6 bases. The CDR3 DNA is TGTGCCAGCAGTTGGGGGGGCAATCAGCCCCAGCATTTT. Its translation is CASSWGGNQPQHF.

This clone was seen once. The junction differs from germline at one of its ends, possibly a read error. The gene calls are TRBV7-7 and TRBJ1-4; no firm D call. This CDR3 region has 13 residues. Germline CDR1 is SSHAT and CDR2 is FNYEAQ (reference sequence). The CDR3 DNA reads as TGTGCTAGCAGCTCTGGGACTAATGAAAAACTGTTTTTT. As protein: CASSSGTNEKLFF.

V gene TRBV7-2 combines with J gene TRBJ1-1; the D is unclear. The length of the CDR3 is 13 residues. V dropped 1 base and J dropped 1 base, with 4 bases sitting between them. Germline V gene data show CDR1 as SGHTA and CDR2 as FQGNSA. For the CDR3, the DNA is TGTGCCAGCAGCTTAGAAGCGAACACTGAAGCTTTCTTT. This sequence encodes CASSLEANTEAFF.

The chain links TRBV19 to TRBJ2-3; D ambiguous. V was clipped by 3 bases and J by 1 base, with 11 bases between them. CDR3 size: 15 residues. In germline, CDR1 is LNHDA, CDR2 SQIVND (reference sequence). CDR3 amino acids: CASSMGGTRTDTQYF. The CDR3, as DNA: TGTGCCAGTAGTATGGGCGGAACTCGCACAGATACGCAGTATTTT.